Sequencing of this TCR beta chain was carried out in a study of blood T cells in healthy people across ages. PCR was performed a second time for roughly 7 to 12 cycles using a sample-barcoded 5' primer and a J-beta primer mix. TCRdb reprocessed the 5' RACE reads with MiXCR, giving one entry per CDR3 protein. In the table there are under 1,100,000 distinct CDR3 sequences, 20% to 25% of which are singletons. The germline V and J ends were trimmed by 7 bases and 11 bases, with 23 bases remaining between them. Germline V gene data show CDR1 as MRHNA and CDR2 as SNTAGT. This CDR3 region has 14 residues. These data were also reused for a study on T cells of mothers and their children.

This rearrangement joins TRBV6-4 to TRBJ1-1; maybe TRBD1 (5 bases). Material for sequencing was blood. This TCR derives from a girl aged 2-10 years in good health. The CDR3 loop is CASILDGGGPLAFF. DNA for the CDR3: TGTGCCAGCATTCTGGACGGGGGTGGCCCGTTGGCTTTCTTT.